This T cell receptor (beta chain) was retrieved from a study of T cells expressing NK-cell markers. CDR1 and CDR2 from the germline V gene are LGHNA and YSLEER. There are 15 residues in the CDR3. TCRdb re-called the 5' RACE reads; every CDR3 protein appears as one record, without DNA. The table for this sample gives roughly 420,000 distinct CDR3 sequences. The V call is TRBV4-3, the J call TRBJ1-5; TCRdb lists TRBD1, though no DNA is available to test this call. The sequencing sample was made of blood T cells: a sorted CD56 or NKG2C T cell subset, CD4+ or CD8+ T cells, or bulk PBMC T cells (not recorded which). This TCR was sampled from a woman between 18 and 69 years old in good health. The CDR3 is CASSQDRGSSQPQHF.